These 9 T cell receptor beta chains share one sample of origin, sequenced in a study of T cell responses to AZD1222 COVID-19 vaccine. Generated by immunoSEQ multiplex PCR, the TCRdb table keeps only in-frame clones and is missing some. This table holds under 50,000 clones, over 75% found once. The sequencing here drew on peripheral blood, taken 28 days after the second dose of the MenACWY control vaccine. The receptors here all came from an adult who received the MenACWY meningococcal vaccine as a control.

V is TRBV6-5 and J is TRBJ1-5; D is perhaps TRBD1 (6 bases). Germline lookup yields CDR1 MNHEY and CDR2 SVGAGI. CDR3 size: 14 residues. V was pared by 4 bases and J by 6 bases, with 13 bases between. The CDR3 DNA reads TGTGCCAGCAGTTCAAGACAGGCCGGTCAGCCCCAGCATTTT. Protein product: CASSSRQAGQPQHF.

This chain links TRBV25-1 with TRBJ2-7, with 9 bases identical to TRBD1. V shed 7 bases and J 2 bases; nucleotides not matched to a gene: 9. CDR3 length: 15 amino acids. CDR1 and CDR2 from the germline V gene are MGHDK and SYGVNS. DNA for the CDR3: TGTGCCAGCACAAGGGGGGACAGGGCCCCCTACGAGCAGTACTTC. This translates into CASTRGDRAPYEQYF.

The CDR3 protein is CSVALSDPNEKLFF. Here the CDR3 DNA reads TGCAGCGTTGCATTATCGGATCCCAATGAAAAACTGTTTTTT. This rearrangement joins TRBV29-1 to TRBJ1-4; D uncertain. CDR3 size: 14 residues. V dropped 4 bases and J dropped 5 bases, with 14 bases sitting between them. Germline V gives CDR1 SQVTM, CDR2 ANQGSEA.

V gene TRBV27 combines with J gene TRBJ2-5, with D possibly TRBD1 on 5 matching bases. V shed 6 bases and J shed 2 bases, with 16 bases lying between them. Germline assignment: CDR1 MNHEY and CDR2 SMNVEV (reference sequence). There are 15 residues in the CDR3. DNA of the CDR3: TGTGCCAGCAGAATCCAGGGAAGTGCTCAAGAGACCCAGTACTTC. It specifies CASRIQGSAQETQYF.

The chain is built from TRBV4-1 and TRBJ2-7, with 9 nucleotides matching TRBD1. The germline gives CDR1 MGHRA, CDR2 YSYEKL. The CDR3 covers 17 residues. V shed 1 base, J shed 1 base, and the junction held 8 bases outside the gene matches. CDR3 region: CASSQAGGTGLSYEQYF. The CDR3 region has the DNA TGCGCCAGCAGCCAAGCCGGGGGGACAGGGCTATCCTACGAGCAGTACTTC.

This clone was seen only once. V usage is TRBV15 and J usage is TRBJ1-5; possibly TRBD1 for D (5 bases). Between the trimmed V and J ends, which lost 1 base and 5 bases, there was a span of 6 bases. The CDR3 covers 13 residues. Germline V CDR1 and CDR2: LNHNV, YYDKDF (reference sequence). CDR3 sequence: CATSRVGDQPQHF. In DNA form, the CDR3 reads TGTGCCACCAGCAGAGTAGGGGATCAGCCCCAGCATTTT.

This sequence joins TRBV7-2 and TRBJ2-1, with D uncertain. Trimming pared 5 bases from V and 0 bases from J, leaving 14 bases between. The CDR3 length is 16 residues. Germline V lookup: CDR1 SGHTA, CDR2 FQGNSA. The CDR3 bases are TGTGCCAGCAGCCCAATCCAGCGCAGCTCCTACAATGAGCAGTTCTTC. Translating gives CASSPIQRSSYNEQFF.

This clone showed up just a few times. V gene TRBV30 combines with J gene TRBJ1-4; D remains ambiguous. V dropped 1 base and J dropped 4 bases, with 7 bases sitting between them. CDR3 length: 13 amino acids. Germline V gene sequence: CDR1 GTSNPN, CDR2 SVGIG (reference sequence). The CDR3 DNA is TGTGCCTGGAGTGAGGGCCTTAATGAAAAACTGTTTTTT. Translating gives CAWSEGLNEKLFF.

This rearrangement joins TRBV2 to TRBJ2-7; D is unclear. Trimming took off 3 bases at V and 2 bases at J, with 11 bases between the two ends. The germline CDR1 and CDR2 sequences are SNHLY and FYNNEI. This CDR3 has 14 amino acids. Here the CDR3 reads CASSEVAVAYEQYF. The CDR3 coding sequence is TGTGCCAGCAGTGAGGTAGCAGTAGCCTACGAGCAGTACTTC.